One and the same sample provided the 7 T cell receptor beta chains below, sequenced in a study of cytomegalovirus exposure and HLA in healthy donors. A multiplex PCR was run with 60 Vbeta primers and 13 Jbeta primers. Produced via immunoSEQ multiplex PCR; TCRdb's table is partial and in-frame only. The sample contains about 240,000 clones, about 86% of which appear only once. Sequencing was done on a sample of PBMCs. These receptors were obtained from a woman between 55 and 75 years old in good health and CMV-seropositive.

The V gene is TRBV19, the J gene TRBJ2-3; no reliable D call. The CDR3 covers 15 residues. In germline, CDR1 is LNHDA, CDR2 SQIVND (reference sequence). Trimming removed 3 bases at V and 2 bases at J, with 12 bases between. The CDR3 loop reads CASSISGVITDTQYF. In DNA form, the CDR3 reads TGTGCCAGTAGTATTTCTGGAGTAATCACAGATACGCAGTATTTT. The variable domain in full, completed from reference TRBV19 and TRBJ2-3, reads DGGITQSPKYLFRKEGQNVTLSCEQNLNHDAMYWYRQDPGQGLRLIYYSQIVNDFQKGDIAEGYSVSREKKESFPLTVTSAQKNPTAFYLCASSISGVITDTQYFGPGTRLTVL.

J is TRBJ2-7 and V is TRBV7-9; TRBD1 matches 7 bases. The ends lost 3 bases at V and 0 bases at J; junction bases unmatched: 5. The CDR3 runs to 15 residues. Germline V lookup: CDR1 SEHNR, CDR2 FQNEAQ (reference sequence). The CDR3 region has the DNA TGTGCCAGCAGCTTGGGACAGCAAGCCTCCTACGAGCAGTACTTC. Its translation is CASSLGQQASYEQYF.

The rearrangement links TRBV5-1 to TRBJ2-7; possible D gene TRBD2, 6 bases. Germline loops: CDR1 SGHRS, CDR2 YFSETQ. V lost 4 bases, J lost 3 bases, and 20 bases lay in between. The CDR3 totals 16 residues. The CDR3 coding sequence is TGCGCCAGCAGCCTGACTTCGACTAGTAGCCTCTACGAGCAGTACTTC. This translates into CASSLTSTSSLYEQYF.

The chain carries TRBV6-5 and TRBJ1-6; TRBD1 aligns across 8 bases. The CDR3 sequence is 15 residues long. V trimming: 4 bases; J trimming: 8 bases; junction bases outside the gene matches: 7. Germline CDR1 reads MNHEY; CDR2 reads SVGAGI. The DNA for the CDR3 is TGTGCCAGCAGTTCTGACAGGGGACTGTATTCACCCCTCCACTTT. Amino acid sequence: CASSSDRGLYSPLHF.

J is TRBJ2-1 and V is TRBV27, with D possibly matching TRBD1 (8 bases). V was pared by 4 bases and J by 7 bases, with 14 bases between. The CDR3 length is 14 residues. Germline CDR1 MNHEY, CDR2 SMNVEV (reference sequence). The CDR3 reads CASSYNRGGNEQFF. The CDR3 region has the DNA TGTGCCAGCAGTTACAACAGGGGGGGGAATGAGCAGTTCTTC.

The chain's CDR3 is CASSVMEGRETQYF. CDR3 coding DNA: TGTGCCAGCAGCGTAATGGAGGGCCGTGAGACCCAGTACTTC. The chain has TRBV9 and TRBJ2-5, with D tentatively TRBD2 (6 bases). The V end lost 1 base, the J end lost 5 bases, and 12 bases lay between the germline ends. CDR3 length: 14 amino acids. In germline, CDR1 is SGDLS, CDR2 YYNGEE.

The gene calls are TRBV19 and TRBJ1-2; 12 nucleotides line up with TRBD1. Per the germline V gene, CDR1 is LNHDA and CDR2 is SQIVND (reference sequence). This CDR3 contains 16 residues. With V trimmed by 9 bases and J by 4 bases, 12 bases remained unmatched. CDR3 protein: CASLTGQGALGYGYTF. For the CDR3, the DNA is TGTGCCAGCCTCACGGGACAGGGGGCGTTGGGCTATGGCTACACCTTC.